The source of this T cell receptor beta chain is a study of response to subunit inactivated influenza vaccine. TCRdb reprocessed the RT-PCR reads with MiXCR, giving one entry per CDR3 protein. The table shows more than 700,000 distinct CDR3 sequences, with about 20% occurring only once. The sequence was obtained from a man over 45 who received an inactivated influenza vaccine. The sequencing here drew on PBMCs from blood, taken 5 to 6 days after vaccination.

The CDR3 nucleotides are TGCAGTGCTAGAAGGACAGGCATGAACACTGAAGCTTTCTTT. Its translation: CSARRTGMNTEAFF. This chain connects TRBV20-1 to TRBJ1-1; 7 nucleotides match TRBD1. The length of the CDR3 is 14 residues. Losses at the gene ends were 2 bases for V and 0 bases for J; bases not matched to a gene: 3. The germline gives CDR1 DFQATT, CDR2 SNEGSKA (reference sequence).